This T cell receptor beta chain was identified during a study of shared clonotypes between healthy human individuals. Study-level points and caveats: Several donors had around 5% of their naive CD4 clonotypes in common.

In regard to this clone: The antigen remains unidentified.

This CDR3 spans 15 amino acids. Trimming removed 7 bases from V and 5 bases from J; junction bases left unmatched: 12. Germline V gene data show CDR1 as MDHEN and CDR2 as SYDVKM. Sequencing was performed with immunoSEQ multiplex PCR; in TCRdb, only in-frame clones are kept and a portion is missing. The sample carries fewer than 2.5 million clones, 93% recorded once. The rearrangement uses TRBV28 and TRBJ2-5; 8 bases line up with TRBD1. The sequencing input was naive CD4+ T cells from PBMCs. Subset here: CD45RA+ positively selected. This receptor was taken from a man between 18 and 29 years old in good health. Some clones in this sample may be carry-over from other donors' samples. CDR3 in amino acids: CASTTLRGRAETQYF. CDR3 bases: TGTGCCAGCACCACTCTCAGGGGGCGAGCGGAGACCCAGTACTTC.